Below, 6 T cell receptor beta chains from the same sample are listed, as sequenced in a study of blood T cells in healthy people across ages. Next came a second PCR, run for about 6 to 12 cycles, which used a sample-barcoded 5' primer along with a J-beta primer mix. TCRdb called the 5' RACE reads again in MiXCR, with one record for every CDR3 protein. Here the sample spans 870,000 or so distinct CDR3 sequences, about 28% being singletons. Sequencing was carried out using blood. All receptors derive from a woman older than 75 in good health.

The table lists this clonotype with a count of one. The chain is built from TRBV12-3 or TRBV12-4 and TRBJ2-3; the D gene is possibly TRBD1 (5 bases). V was shortened by 9 bases and J by 4 bases, with 17 bases between the two germline ends. The CDR3 spans 14 residues. This CDR3 is CASKTGAKADTQYF. CDR3 DNA sequence: TGTGCCAGTAAAACAGGAGCGAAAGCAGATACGCAGTATTTT.

This clonotype has more than one count but fewer than ten. J is TRBJ2-7 and V is TRBV27; 12 positions match TRBD2. Germline-derived CDR1 and CDR2 are MNHEY and SMNVEV (reference sequence). There are 15 residues in the CDR3. J lost 2 bases, V lost 5 bases, and 4 bases had no gene match. Here the CDR3 reads CASSDRLAGAYEQYF. CDR3 nucleotides: TGTGCCAGCAGTGATAGACTAGCGGGGGCCTACGAGCAGTACTTC.

V usage is TRBV5-1 and J usage is TRBJ2-1, with D possibly TRBD2 on 5 matching bases. The CDR3 is 15 amino acids. V dropped 3 bases and J dropped 7 bases, with 17 bases sitting between them. Per the germline V gene, CDR1 is SGHRS and CDR2 is YFSETQ. CDR3 coding DNA: TGCGCCAGCAGCTCGACTAATGCTCTTGGGAATGAGCAGTTCTTC. It codes for CASSSTNALGNEQFF.

This clonotype appeared a few times. V and J are TRBV28 and TRBJ1-5; TRBD1 might be the D (6 bases). CDR1 and CDR2 from the germline V gene are MDHEN and SYDVKM. V was pared by 4 bases and J by 2 bases, with 12 bases between. This CDR3 spans 15 amino acids. This CDR3 is CASSYQGFGNQPQHF. CDR3 nucleotides: TGTGCCAGCAGTTATCAGGGGTTCGGCAATCAGCCCCAGCATTTT.

The V gene is TRBV12-3 or TRBV12-4, the J gene TRBJ1-2; D not resolved. The CDR3 sequence is 13 residues long. V dropped 5 bases and J dropped 3 bases, with 10 bases sitting between them. The CDR3 sequence is CASSLQTYYGYTF. CDR3 nucleotides: TGTGCCAGCAGTCTTCAGACCTACTATGGCTACACCTTC.

This clonotype was found a few times. A clone one base away is much larger, so this may be a read error. V is TRBV6-2 or TRBV6-3 and J is TRBJ2-3, with unresolved D. Per the germline V gene, CDR1 is MNHEY and CDR2 is SVGEGT. The CDR3 sequence is 15 residues long. V was pared by 0 bases and J by 6 bases, with 13 bases between. The CDR3 DNA follows: TGTGCCAGCAGTTACTCGGTCCGGTTTGGGGATACGCAGTATTTT. Protein: CASSYSVRFGDTQYF.